This TCR beta chain was documented in a study of OX40 agonist ivuxolimab in advanced cancers. Study results and limitations: At 0.1 to 3.0 mg/kg, CD4+ and CD8+ blood T cells expanded clonally by week 6. The 0.1-3.0 mg/kg partial responders had among the lowest clonal expansion.

The CDR3 spans 20 residues. Germline assignment: CDR1 LNHNV and CDR2 YYDKDF (reference sequence). With V trimmed by 0 bases and J by 3 bases, 17 bases remained unmatched. With respect to this clone: What it binds is not known.

TCRdb's table, derived via immunoSEQ multiplex PCR, lists solely in-frame clones and lacks some. The sample has roughly 60,000 clones, approximately 90% seen once. This chain connects TRBV15 to TRBJ1-5; 7 bases are a match to TRBD1. The clonotype originates from an adult with an advanced solid tumor such as melanoma, head and neck, liver or kidney cancer. The sequencing here drew on CD4+ or CD8+ T cells sorted from blood, taken in a trial of the OX40 agonist ivuxolimab. The CDR3 nucleotides are TGTGCCACCAGCAGAGATTGGGCTGCAGAAAAGGGACAGCTCAATCAGCCCCAGCATTTT. This translates into CATSRDWAAEKGQLNQPQHF.